This paragraph reports one TCR beta chain. Its specificity is unknown. The primer mix had 60 V beta and 13 J beta primers. Sequencing used immunoSEQ multiplex PCR; TCRdb keeps in-frame clones, though not all of them. In the table there are 85,000 to 100,000 clones, 85% of which are singletons. The sample is drawn from a study of glioma-infiltrating T cells after dendritic cell vaccination. Study as a whole: Autologous tumor lysate-pulsed dendritic cell vaccination was given between about 2003 and 2013.

The time point denotes: after dendritic cell vaccination, including at tumor progression/relapse. V was shortened by 4 bases and J by 0 bases, with 14 bases between the two germline ends. Germline V gene data show CDR1 as SGHDT and CDR2 as YYEEEE. This CDR3 is built from 16 residues. Study-wide results and limits: Higher TCR clonality did not directly relate to longer survival.

The sample here was blood, taken after dendritic cell vaccination. This sequence joins TRBV5-6 and TRBJ1-5; D not certain. The receptor comes from a human donor with glioblastoma. DNA of the CDR3: TGTGCCAGCAGCCCTTGGGTGGGAGATAGCAATCAGCCCCAGCATTTT. This sequence encodes CASSPWVGDSNQPQHF. Complete variable domain (other parts from reference TRBV5-6 and TRBJ1-5): DAGVTQSPTHLIKTRGQQVTLRCSPKSGHDTVSWYQQALGQGPQFIFQYYEEEERQRGNFPDRFSGHQFPNYSSELNVNALLLGDSALYLCASSPWVGDSNQPQHFGDGTRLSIL.